This entry lists 28 T cell receptor beta chains sequenced from one sample in a study of synovial regulatory T cells in juvenile arthritis. TCRdb's table, derived via immunoSEQ multiplex PCR, lists solely in-frame clones and lacks some. The sample has around 9,500 clones. Material: Treg cells from blood. Subset here: remaining (HLA-DR-negative) circulating blood Treg cells. The source of these receptors is a donor between 2 and 29 years old with juvenile idiopathic arthritis.

V is TRBV28 and J is TRBJ2-1; the D call from TCRdb, TRBD2, cannot be confirmed without DNA. Germline lookup yields CDR1 MDHEN and CDR2 SYDVKM. The CDR3 is 16 amino acids. No DNA accompanies this entry. CDR3 residues: CASSSTGTSGSTEQFF.

The chain has TRBV9 and TRBJ1-2; TCRdb outputs TRBD1, but without DNA this stays unchecked. The germline V gene encodes CDR1 SGDLS and CDR2 YYNGEE. The CDR3 runs 14 residues. No DNA sequence was recorded. Here the CDR3 reads CASSVGGQEGGYTF. The full variable domain, in which reference TRBV9 and TRBJ1-2 provide the parts outside the CDR3, is DSGVTQTPKHLITATGQRVTLRCSPRSGDLSVYWYQQSLDQGLQFLIQYYNGEERAKGNILERFSAQQFPDLHSELNLSSLELGDSALYFCASSVGGQEGGYTFGSGTRLTVV.

J is TRBJ1-2 and V is TRBV6-1; TCRdb calls TRBD1, which cannot be checked without DNA. The germline CDR1 and CDR2 sequences are MNHNS and SASEGT. The CDR3 totals 14 residues. This entry has no DNA. The CDR3 here is CASSETAGQKRYTF.

This chain links TRBV28 with TRBJ1-5. Germline loops: CDR1 MDHEN, CDR2 SYDVKM. This CDR3 comprises 15 residues. Nucleotide data are not available. The CDR3 is CASSLGTPRNQPQHF.

The gene calls are TRBV7-6 and TRBJ1-1. Germline CDR1 reads SGHVS; CDR2 reads FNYEAQ. This CDR3 comprises 15 residues. Only the protein is on record. CDR3 sequence: CASSLSGAGVTEAFF.

The chain has TRBV18 and TRBJ2-7; TCRdb returns TRBD1, unconfirmable since there is no DNA. The germline V gene encodes CDR1 KGHSH and CDR2 LQKENI. This CDR3 spans 15 amino acids. No nucleotide data were recorded. CDR3 sequence: CASAQTRDRENEQYF.

The chain couples TRBV7-9 to TRBJ1-2. Per germline, CDR1 SEHNR and CDR2 FQNEAQ (reference sequence). This CDR3 has 15 amino acids. Only the protein sequence is given. Here the CDR3 reads CASSVGTGASYGYTF.

This chain links TRBV9 with TRBJ1-1; TCRdb calls TRBD1, which cannot be checked without DNA. The CDR3 has 15 residues. No DNA accompanies this entry. Looked up from germline, CDR1 is SGDLS and CDR2 is YYNGEE. CDR3 loop: CASSVGTGYPVEAFF.

The gene calls are TRBV19 and TRBJ2-1. The germline V gene has CDR1 LNHDA and CDR2 SQIVND (reference sequence). The CDR3 sequence is 11 residues long. No DNA is given. CDR3 loop: CASTHADEQFF.

The chain has TRBV11-2 and TRBJ2-1; TCRdb designates TRBD1, a call that cannot be tested without DNA. The CDR3 is 16 amino acids. No DNA is listed. The germline V gene has CDR1 SGHAT and CDR2 FQNNGV. CDR3 residues: CASSLDSLGGVNEQFF. The full variable domain, rest sourced from reference TRBV11-2 and TRBJ2-1, is EAGVAQSPRYKIIEKRQSVAFWCNPISGHATLYWYQQILGQGPKLLIQFQNNGVVDDSQLPKDRFSAERLKGVDSTLKIQPAKLEDSAVYLCASSLDSLGGVNEQFFGPGTRLTVL.

The chain carries TRBV5-1 and TRBJ2-7; TCRdb reports TRBD1, a call that lacks DNA to check it against. Germline assignment: CDR1 SGHRS and CDR2 YFSETQ. CDR3 size: 14 residues. The DNA sequence is not available. This chain's CDR3 is CASSLNQFSYEQYF.

The rearrangement uses TRBV28 and TRBJ2-7; TCRdb lists TRBD1, though no DNA is available to test this call. CDR3 size: 10 residues. The entry carries no DNA sequence. Germline values: CDR1 MDHEN, CDR2 SYDVKM. CDR3 sequence: CASRGNEQYF.

CDR3 region: CASSFAERGYGYTF. V usage is TRBV5-1 and J usage is TRBJ1-2. The CDR3 loop spans 14 amino acids. DNA for this receptor is not on file. Germline-derived CDR1 and CDR2 are SGHRS and YFSETQ.

The chain has TRBV7-6 and TRBJ1-3. Per germline, CDR1 SGHVS and CDR2 FNYEAQ. The CDR3 has 16 residues. No DNA is listed. This chain's CDR3 is CASSSARDAPGNTIYF.

The V and J genes are TRBV18 and TRBJ2-2. Germline CDR1 reads KGHSH; CDR2 reads LQKENI. CDR3 length: 11 residues. Only the protein sequence is given. CDR3 protein: CASSNTGELFF.

This clone registers medium-sized by frequency. The chain carries TRBV10-3 and TRBJ1-3; checking the TCRdb D call of TRBD1 is not possible without DNA. The CDR3 is 15 residues long. DNA is not on record. CDR1 ENHRY and CDR2 SYGVKD come from the germline V gene. CDR3 sequence reads: CAAGTGTLAGNTIYF.

The chain joins TRBV7-2 to TRBJ2-3; absent DNA, TCRdb's TRBD2 call cannot be checked. Germline assignment: CDR1 SGHTA and CDR2 FQGNSA. CDR3 length equals 19 residues. DNA is not on record. The CDR3 sequence: CASSLGLAGGRFPTDTQYF.

CDR3 loop: CASRTSGGSEAFF. The V call is TRBV14, the J call TRBJ1-1; the TCRdb call, TRBD1, lacks DNA for checking. Germline-derived CDR1 and CDR2 are SGHDN and FVKESK. The CDR3 has 13 residues. A DNA sequence was not provided.

This sequence joins TRBV7-2 and TRBJ2-7; the TCRdb D gene call, TRBD1, has no DNA to confirm it. This CDR3 contains 15 residues. Nucleotide data are not available. CDR1 and CDR2 (germline): SGHTA, FQGNSA. CDR3 sequence reads: CASSPDDRVVYEQYF.

The V gene is TRBV7-2, the J gene TRBJ2-5; TCRdb names TRBD2, which stays unverified in the absence of DNA. The V gene's germline CDR1 is SGHTA and CDR2 FQGNSA. The CDR3 contains 12 residues. Only the protein is available. CDR3 sequence: CASSPTRGTQYF.

This chain uses TRBV7-2 with TRBJ2-5; TCRdb returns TRBD2, unconfirmable since there is no DNA. CDR3 length equals 18 residues. The nucleotide record is missing. Germline V gives CDR1 SGHTA, CDR2 FQGNSA. The CDR3 loop is CASSPLSGTANRQETQYF. Together with reference TRBV7-2 and TRBJ2-5, the CDR3 gives the full variable domain: GAGVSQSPSNKVTEKGKDVELRCDPISGHTALYWYRQSLGQGLEFLIYFQGNSAPDKSGLPSDRFSAERTGGSVSTLTIQRTQQEDSAVYLCASSPLSGTANRQETQYFGPGTRLLVL.

The gene calls are TRBV5-1 and TRBJ2-3; the D gene TCRdb calls, TRBD1, cannot be checked with no DNA. The CDR3 loop spans 14 amino acids. No DNA has been recorded. Germline V gene lookup returns CDR1 SGHRS and CDR2 YFSETQ. The CDR3 sequence is CASSLTGTEGPQYF.

The chain recombines TRBV6-4 with TRBJ2-1. This CDR3 is built from 13 residues. Only the protein is available. The germline CDR1 and CDR2 sequences are MRHNA and SNTAGT. This chain's CDR3 is CASSDSNNNEQFF.

The V gene is TRBV19, the J gene TRBJ2-3; TCRdb returns TRBD2, unconfirmable since there is no DNA. This CDR3 has 14 amino acids. The record lacks a DNA sequence. Germline V CDR1 and CDR2: LNHDA, SQIVND (reference sequence). CDR3 region: CASKRGGRTDTQYF. Full variable domain (outside the CDR3, taken from reference TRBV19 and TRBJ2-3): DGGITQSPKYLFRKEGQNVTLSCEQNLNHDAMYWYRQDPGQGLRLIYYSQIVNDFQKGDIAEGYSVSREKKESFPLTVTSAQKNPTAFYLCASKRGGRTDTQYFGPGTRLTVL.

The chain links TRBV4-1 to TRBJ2-6; TCRdb's assignment of TRBD2 cannot be checked, as there is no DNA. CDR3 length: 18 residues. No DNA accompanies this entry. Germline V CDR1 and CDR2: MGHRA, YSYEKL. CDR3 sequence: CASTQWSIIGSGANVLTF.

V usage is TRBV29-1 and J usage is TRBJ2-5. Germline V gives CDR1 SQVTM, CDR2 ANQGSEA. The CDR3 sequence is 12 residues long. The record lacks a DNA sequence. The CDR3: CSVAGGRETQYF.

V and J are TRBV5-1 and TRBJ1-2; as DNA is missing, the TRBD1 call by TCRdb cannot be tested. This CDR3 has 19 amino acids. The nucleotide record is missing. Germline V gene lookup returns CDR1 SGHRS and CDR2 YFSETQ. The CDR3 spells CASSLQRHLEGTGTYGYTF.

This chain uses TRBV4-1 with TRBJ1-2. The CDR3 is 19 residues long. The entry carries no DNA sequence. Germline CDR1 and CDR2: MGHRA and YSYEKL. CDR3 in amino acids: CASSQAKGQASLLAYGYTF.